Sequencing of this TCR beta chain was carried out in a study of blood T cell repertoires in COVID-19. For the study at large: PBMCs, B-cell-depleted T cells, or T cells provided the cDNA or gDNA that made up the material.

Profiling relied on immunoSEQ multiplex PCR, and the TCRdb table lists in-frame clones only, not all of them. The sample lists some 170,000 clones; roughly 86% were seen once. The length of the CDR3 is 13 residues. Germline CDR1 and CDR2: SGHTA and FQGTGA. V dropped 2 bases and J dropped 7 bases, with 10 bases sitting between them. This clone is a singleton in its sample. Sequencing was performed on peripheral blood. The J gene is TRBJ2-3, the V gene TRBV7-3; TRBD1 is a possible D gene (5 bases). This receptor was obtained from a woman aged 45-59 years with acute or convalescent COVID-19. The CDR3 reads CASSLQDSYTQYF. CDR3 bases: TGTGCCAGCAGCTTACAAGACAGTTATACGCAGTATTTT.